Listed here are 9 T cell receptor beta chains from one sample, sequenced in a study of T cell responses to AZD1222 COVID-19 vaccine. Sequenced by immunoSEQ multiplex PCR; TCRdb stores in-frame clones only, minus some. The sample yields over 70,000 clones, 65% to 80% seen once. The sequenced sample was peripheral blood, obtained 28 days after the second dose of the MenACWY control vaccine. The origin of the receptors is an adult who received the MenACWY meningococcal vaccine as a control.

This chain connects TRBV5-1 to TRBJ2-7, with TRBD1 as a possible D gene (6 bases). This CDR3 has 13 residues. Trimming removed 3 bases at V and 3 bases at J, with 10 bases between. Germline V lookup: CDR1 SGHRS, CDR2 YFSETQ. The CDR3 DNA is TGCGCCAGCAGCTACCAGGACAGCTACGAGCAGTACTTC. It yields the protein CASSYQDSYEQYF.

The V gene is TRBV2, the J gene TRBJ2-7; possible D gene TRBD1, 6 bases. This CDR3 region has 15 residues. Germline V lookup: CDR1 SNHLY, CDR2 FYNNEI. Trimming pared 5 bases from V and 1 base from J, leaving 15 bases between. CDR3 region: CASSRVRDKSYEQYF. The CDR3 nucleotides are TGTGCCAGCAGTCGCGTCCGGGACAAATCCTACGAGCAGTACTTC. Together with reference TRBV2 and TRBJ2-7, the CDR3 gives the full variable domain: EPEVTQTPSHQVTQMGQEVILRCVPISNHLYFYWYRQILGQKVEFLVSFYNNEISEKSEIFDDQFSVERPDGSNFTLKIRSTKLEDSAMYFCASSRVRDKSYEQYFGPGTRLTVT.

V and J are TRBV11-1 and TRBJ1-1; 9 nucleotides agree with TRBD1. Germline CDR1 and CDR2: SGHAT and FQDESV (reference sequence). The trim removed 5 bases at V and 5 bases at J, leaving 9 bases unmatched. The CDR3 is 15 residues long. In DNA form, the CDR3 reads TGTGCCAGCAGCCCCAGACAGGGGGGCGATACTGAAGCTTTCTTT. It codes for CASSPRQGGDTEAFF. The full variable domain, in which reference TRBV11-1 and TRBJ1-1 provide the parts outside the CDR3, is EAEVAQSPRYKITEKSQAVAFWCDPISGHATLYWYRQILGQGPELLVQFQDESVVDDSQLPKDRFSAERLKGVDSTLKIQPAELGDSAMYLCASSPRQGGDTEAFFGQGTRLTVV.

The rearrangement uses TRBV2 and TRBJ1-2; TRBD1 matches 7 bases. This CDR3 has 14 residues. V was clipped by 6 bases and J by 6 bases; unmatched bases: 10. Germline V gives CDR1 SNHLY, CDR2 FYNNEI. The CDR3 DNA follows: TGTGCCAGCAGCCTTGACAGGGCGAGTGATGGCTACACCTTC. Protein sequence: CASSLDRASDGYTF.

The V and J genes are TRBV5-1 and TRBJ2-3; D remains unclear. The CDR3 is 14 residues long. The V and J ends lost 0 bases and 4 bases respectively, with 9 bases between them. Germline V CDR1 and CDR2: SGHRS, YFSETQ. The CDR3 coding sequence is TGCGCCAGCAGCTTGGGACATCGGTCAGATACGCAGTATTTT. This translates into CASSLGHRSDTQYF.

This clone was seen only once. The chain has TRBV11-2 and TRBJ2-1; D might be TRBD2 (5 bases). Germline CDR1 SGHAT, CDR2 FQNNGV. The CDR3 contains 14 residues. Between the trimmed V and J ends, which lost 5 bases and 5 bases, there was a span of 13 bases. This CDR3 reads CASSPDSFDNEQFF. CDR3 nucleotide sequence: TGTGCCAGCAGCCCGGACTCCTTCGACAATGAGCAGTTCTTC.

The chain carries TRBV5-5 and TRBJ1-6; maybe TRBD1 (6 bases). Germline V gene sequence: CDR1 SGHKS, CDR2 YYEKEE (reference sequence). The V end lost 2 bases, the J end lost 7 bases, and 16 bases lay between the germline ends. The CDR3 contains 16 residues. The CDR3 nucleotides are TGTGCCAGCAGCTTAATAGGGGGTACCATGAATTCACCCCTCCACTTT. Amino acid sequence: CASSLIGGTMNSPLHF.

V gene TRBV3-1 (or the pseudogene TRBV3-2) combines with J gene TRBJ2-5, with 11 bases aligning to TRBD2. The V and J ends lost 4 bases and 5 bases, in that order; junction bases with no gene match: 15. Germline-derived CDR1 and CDR2 are LGHDT and YNNKEL (reference sequence). The CDR3 is made up of 18 amino acids. The CDR3: CASSPPFVIAGGGETQYF. CDR3 in DNA: TGTGCCAGCAGCCCCCCATTCGTTATAGCGGGGGGGGGTGAGACCCAGTACTTC.

The chain uses TRBV4-3 and TRBJ1-1; TRBD1 matches 7 bases. V lost 2 bases and J lost 3; bases outside the gene matches: 3. The CDR3 has 14 amino acids. Germline-derived CDR1 and CDR2 are LGHNA and YSLEER. As DNA, the CDR3 is TGCGCCAGCAGCCAACAAACAGGGGACACTGAAGCTTTCTTT. This encodes CASSQQTGDTEAFF.